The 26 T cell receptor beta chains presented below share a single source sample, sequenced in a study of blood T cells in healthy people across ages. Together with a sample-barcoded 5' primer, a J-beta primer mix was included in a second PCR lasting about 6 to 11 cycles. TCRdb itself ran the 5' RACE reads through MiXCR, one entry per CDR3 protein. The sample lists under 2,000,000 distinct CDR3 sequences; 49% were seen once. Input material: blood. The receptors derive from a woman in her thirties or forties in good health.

CDR3 DNA: TGTGCCAGCAGCGGACGAGGACTAGCGGGGGGCCGCACAGATACGCAGTATTTT. This gives the protein CASSGRGLAGGRTDTQYF. The genes are TRBV4-2 and TRBJ2-3, with 14 positions matching TRBD2. V dropped 5 bases and J dropped 1; count of bases not matched to a gene: 8. The CDR3 sequence is 18 residues long. In germline, CDR1 is LGHNA, CDR2 YNFKEQ.

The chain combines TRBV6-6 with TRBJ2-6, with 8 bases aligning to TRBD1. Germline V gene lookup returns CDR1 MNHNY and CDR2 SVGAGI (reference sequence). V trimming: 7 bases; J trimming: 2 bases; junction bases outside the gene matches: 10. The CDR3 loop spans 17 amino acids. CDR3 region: CASIEGQGAAGANVLTF. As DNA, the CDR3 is TGTGCCAGCATCGAAGGACAGGGAGCAGCTGGGGCCAACGTCCTGACTTTC.

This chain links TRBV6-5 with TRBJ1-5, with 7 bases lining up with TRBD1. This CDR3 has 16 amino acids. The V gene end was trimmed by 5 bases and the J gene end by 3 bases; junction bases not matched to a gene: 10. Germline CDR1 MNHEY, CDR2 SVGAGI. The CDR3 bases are TGTGCCAGCAGTCCCTTCCAGGGGGATGTCAATCAGCCCCAGCATTTT. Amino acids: CASSPFQGDVNQPQHF.

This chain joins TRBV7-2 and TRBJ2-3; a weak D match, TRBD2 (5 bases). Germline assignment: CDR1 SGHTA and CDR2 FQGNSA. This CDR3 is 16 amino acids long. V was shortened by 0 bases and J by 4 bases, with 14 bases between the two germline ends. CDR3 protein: CASSLASLVGPDTQYF. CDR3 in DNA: TGTGCCAGCAGCTTAGCGTCACTAGTTGGCCCAGATACGCAGTATTTT.

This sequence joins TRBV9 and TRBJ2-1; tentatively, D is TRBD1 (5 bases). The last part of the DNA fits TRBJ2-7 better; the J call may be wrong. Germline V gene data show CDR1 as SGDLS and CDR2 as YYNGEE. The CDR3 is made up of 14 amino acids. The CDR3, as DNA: TGTGCCAGCAATCCCCAGGGAATCTCCTACGAGCAGTACTTC. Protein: CASNPQGISYEQYF.

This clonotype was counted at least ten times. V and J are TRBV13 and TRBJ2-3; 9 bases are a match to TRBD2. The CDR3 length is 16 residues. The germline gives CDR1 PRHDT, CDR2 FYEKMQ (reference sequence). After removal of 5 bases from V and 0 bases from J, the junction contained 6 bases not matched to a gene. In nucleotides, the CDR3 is TGTGCCAGCAGCCTCTTAGCGGGGGAGAGCACAGATACGCAGTATTTT. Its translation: CASSLLAGESTDTQYF.

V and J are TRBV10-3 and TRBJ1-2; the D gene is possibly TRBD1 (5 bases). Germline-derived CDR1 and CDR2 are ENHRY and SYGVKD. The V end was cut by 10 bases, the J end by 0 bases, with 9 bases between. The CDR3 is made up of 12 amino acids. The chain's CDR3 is CATLGPNYGYTF. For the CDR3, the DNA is TGTGCCACTTTGGGACCTAACTATGGCTACACCTTC.

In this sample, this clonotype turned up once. The DNA for the CDR3 is TGCGCCAGCAGCCAAGATAGTACTAGACTAGGCTACAATGAGCAGTTCTTC. Protein: CASSQDSTRLGYNEQFF. V is TRBV4-1 and J is TRBJ2-1, with TRBD2 as a possible D gene (6 bases). The CDR3 covers 17 residues. CDR1 is MGHRA, CDR2 YSYEKL, per germline. Trimming took 0 bases from V and 3 from J, leaving 15 bases between them.

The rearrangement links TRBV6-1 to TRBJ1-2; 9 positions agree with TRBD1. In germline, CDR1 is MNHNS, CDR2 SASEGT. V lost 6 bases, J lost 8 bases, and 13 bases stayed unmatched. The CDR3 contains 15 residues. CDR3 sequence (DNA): TGTGCCAGCAGCACCAGGGGGGGACAGGGTTCCGGCTACACCTTC. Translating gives CASSTRGGQGSGYTF.

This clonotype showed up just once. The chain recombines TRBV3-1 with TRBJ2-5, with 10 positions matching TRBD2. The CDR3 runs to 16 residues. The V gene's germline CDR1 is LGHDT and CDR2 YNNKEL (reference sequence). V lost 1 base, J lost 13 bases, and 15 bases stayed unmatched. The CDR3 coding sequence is TGTGCCAGCAGCCAAGTTAGCGGGGGGCAAGCGGATGAGCGGTACTTC. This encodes CASSQVSGGQADERYF.

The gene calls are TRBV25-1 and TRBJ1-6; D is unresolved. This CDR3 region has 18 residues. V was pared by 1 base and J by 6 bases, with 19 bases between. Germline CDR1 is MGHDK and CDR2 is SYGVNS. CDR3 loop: CASSEFGRPSPTNSPLHF. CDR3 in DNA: TGTGCCAGCAGTGAATTCGGCAGGCCATCTCCGACTAATTCACCCCTCCACTTT.

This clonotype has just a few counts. CDR3 bases: TGCGCCAGCAGGGAGGCCGGGACAGGGGGCTTCGAGCAGTACTTC. This gives the protein CASREAGTGGFEQYF. The V call is TRBV5-1, the J call TRBJ2-7; 12 nucleotides align to TRBD1. The V and J ends lost 5 bases and 6 bases, in that order; junction bases with no gene match: 9. CDR1 is SGHRS and CDR2 is YFSETQ in the germline V gene. The CDR3 loop spans 15 amino acids.

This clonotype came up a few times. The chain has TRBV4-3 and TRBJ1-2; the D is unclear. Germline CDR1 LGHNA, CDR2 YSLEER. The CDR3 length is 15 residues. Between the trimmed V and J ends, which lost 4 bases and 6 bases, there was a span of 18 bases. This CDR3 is CASSLQEVASDGYTF. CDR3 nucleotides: TGCGCCAGCAGCCTCCAGGAGGTTGCGTCGGATGGCTACACCTTC.

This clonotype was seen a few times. CDR3 nucleotide sequence: TGCGCCAGCAGCTCAACGGTGGCAGGGGGCGCCCCCTACGAGCAGTACTTC. Translated, it gives CASSSTVAGGAPYEQYF. This chain links TRBV5-1 with TRBJ2-7; 8 positions agree with TRBD1. The CDR3 spans 17 residues. CDR1 is SGHRS and CDR2 is YFSETQ in the germline V gene. V shed 3 bases, J shed 2 bases, and the junction held 13 bases outside the gene matches.

The CDR3, as DNA: TGTGCCACCAGTGATTTAGCGGGGTCGGGAGAGACCCAGTACTTC. Translated, it gives CATSDLAGSGETQYF. The chain employs TRBV24-1 and TRBJ2-4; 7 positions match TRBD2. Gene TRBJ2-5 matches the end of the DNA better, so the J call may be wrong. CDR3 size: 15 residues. Germline V gene lookup returns CDR1 KGHDR and CDR2 SFDVKD.

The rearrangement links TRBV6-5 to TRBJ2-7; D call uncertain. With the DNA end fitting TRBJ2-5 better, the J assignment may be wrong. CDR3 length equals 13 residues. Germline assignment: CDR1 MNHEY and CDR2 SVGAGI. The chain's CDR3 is CASSDLSQETQYF. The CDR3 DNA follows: TGTGCCAGCAGTGACTTGTCCCAAGAGACCCAGTACTTC.

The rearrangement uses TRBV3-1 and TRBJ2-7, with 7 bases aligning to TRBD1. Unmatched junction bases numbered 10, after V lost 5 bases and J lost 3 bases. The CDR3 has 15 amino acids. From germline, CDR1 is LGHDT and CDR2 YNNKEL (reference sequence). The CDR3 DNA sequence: TGTGCCAGCAGCTTTTTTCCGGGACAGAGCTACGAGCAGTACTTC. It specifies CASSFFPGQSYEQYF.

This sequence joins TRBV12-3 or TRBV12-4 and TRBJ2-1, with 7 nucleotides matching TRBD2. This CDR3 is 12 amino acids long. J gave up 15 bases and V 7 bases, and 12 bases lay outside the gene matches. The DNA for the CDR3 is TGTGCCAGCACTTTTCGCGGGGGATCATGGTTCTTC. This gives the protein CASTFRGGSWFF.

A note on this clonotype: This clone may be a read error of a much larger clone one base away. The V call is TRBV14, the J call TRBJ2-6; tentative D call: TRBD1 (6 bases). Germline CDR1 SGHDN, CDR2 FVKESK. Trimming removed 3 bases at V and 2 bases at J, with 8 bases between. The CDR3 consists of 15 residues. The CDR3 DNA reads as TGTGCCAGCAGCCAGAGGGGGACTGGGGCCAACGTCCTGACTTTC. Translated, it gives CASSQRGTGANVLTF. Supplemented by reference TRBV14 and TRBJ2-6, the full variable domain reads EAGVTQFPSHSVIEKGQTVTLRCDPISGHDNLYWYRRVMGKEIKFLLHFVKESKQDESGMPNNRFLAERTGGTYSTLKVQPAELEDSGVYFCASSQRGTGANVLTFGAGSRLTVL.

For the CDR3, the DNA is TGTGCCACGTACGGGGGGGCCGGTGAGCAGTTCTTC. It specifies CATYGGAGEQFF. The chain combines TRBV2 with TRBJ2-1; 8 bases line up with TRBD2. V was pared by 10 bases and J by 9 bases, with 8 bases of the junction left unmatched. CDR1 and CDR2 from the germline V gene are SNHLY and FYNNEI. This CDR3 has 12 amino acids.

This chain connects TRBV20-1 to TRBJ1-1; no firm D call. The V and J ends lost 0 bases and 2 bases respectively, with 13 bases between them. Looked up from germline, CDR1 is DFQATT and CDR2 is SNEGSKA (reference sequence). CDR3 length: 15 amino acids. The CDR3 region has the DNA TGCAGTGCTAGAGATCTCAAGGATTTTAACACTGAAGCTTTCTTT. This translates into CSARDLKDFNTEAFF.

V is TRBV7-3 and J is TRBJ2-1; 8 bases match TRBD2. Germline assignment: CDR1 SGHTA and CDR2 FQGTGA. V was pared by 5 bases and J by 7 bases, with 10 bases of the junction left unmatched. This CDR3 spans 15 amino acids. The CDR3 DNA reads TGTGCCAGCAGCCTTTATAGAACTAGCGGTAATGAGCAGTTCTTC. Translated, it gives CASSLYRTSGNEQFF. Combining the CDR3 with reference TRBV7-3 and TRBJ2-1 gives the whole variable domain GAGVSQTPSNKVTEKGKYVELRCDPISGHTALYWYRQSLGQGPEFLIYFQGTGAADDSGLPNDRFFAVRPEGSVSTLKIQRTERGDSAVYLCASSLYRTSGNEQFFGPGTRLTVL.

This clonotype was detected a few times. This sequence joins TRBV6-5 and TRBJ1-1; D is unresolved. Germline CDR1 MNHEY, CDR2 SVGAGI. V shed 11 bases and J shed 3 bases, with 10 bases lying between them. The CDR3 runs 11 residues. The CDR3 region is CACGRDTEAFF. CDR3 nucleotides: TGTGCCTGCGGCAGAGACACTGAAGCTTTCTTT.

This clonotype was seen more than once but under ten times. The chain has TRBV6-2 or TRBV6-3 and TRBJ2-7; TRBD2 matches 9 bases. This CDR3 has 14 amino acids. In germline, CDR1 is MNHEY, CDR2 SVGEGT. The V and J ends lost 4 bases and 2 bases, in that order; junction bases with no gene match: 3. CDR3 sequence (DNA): TGTGCCAGCAGTTCTAGCGGGGATGCCTACGAGCAGTACTTC. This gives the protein CASSSSGDAYEQYF.

The CDR3 DNA sequence: TGTGCCAGCAGCCAAGACCCGGACAGGAGTGAAGAGACCCAGTACTTC. Translation: CASSQDPDRSEETQYF. The chain joins TRBV14 to TRBJ2-5; the match to TRBD1 covers 7 bases. V was clipped by 0 bases and J by 3 bases; unmatched bases: 7. This CDR3 region has 16 residues. Germline CDR1 SGHDN, CDR2 FVKESK. Full variable domain (rest looked up from reference TRBV14 and TRBJ2-5): EAGVTQFPSHSVIEKGQTVTLRCDPISGHDNLYWYRRVMGKEIKFLLHFVKESKQDESGMPNNRFLAERTGGTYSTLKVQPAELEDSGVYFCASSQDPDRSEETQYFGPGTRLLVL.

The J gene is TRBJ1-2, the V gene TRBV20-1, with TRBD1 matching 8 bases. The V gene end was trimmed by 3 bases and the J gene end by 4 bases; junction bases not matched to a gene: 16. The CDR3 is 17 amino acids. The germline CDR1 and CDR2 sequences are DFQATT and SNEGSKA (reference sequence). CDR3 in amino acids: CSASLDRGGISSYGYTF. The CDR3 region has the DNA TGCAGTGCTAGCCTCGACAGGGGTGGGATATCGTCCTATGGCTACACCTTC.